This entry features one T cell receptor beta chain sequence. Its cognate antigen is unknown. Other DNA variants within this sample encode the same CDR3. Profiled with immunoSEQ multiplex PCR; TCRdb holds only in-frame clones, not every one. The sample lists approximately 100,000 clones, around 88% occurring once. The data derive from a study of graft-versus-host responses after intestinal transplantation. Looking at the study overall: Multivisceral, liver-intestinal, or isolated intestinal transplants were given to recipients. Uniformly, recipients were administered anti-thymocyte globulin induction with subsequent tacrolimus and steroids for around three years. Overall study results and limits: Among recipient marrow samples, GvH clones were found; some appeared first in ileum or blood.

Deletions cut 0 bases from V and 7 bases from J, with 10 bases between. The CDR3 runs to 14 residues. CDR1 and CDR2 (germline): SGHNT, YYREEE (reference sequence). This receptor was obtained from a human patient who received an intestinal transplant, so some T cells may come from the graft donor. The sequencing here drew on PBMCs, taken 255 days after intestinal transplant. V and J are TRBV5-4 and TRBJ2-2; D remains ambiguous. Written as DNA, the CDR3 is TGTGCCAGCAGCTTGGGATTAGTGGGCGGGGAGCTGTTTTTT. Translating gives CASSLGLVGGELFF. Complete variable domain (other parts from reference TRBV5-4 and TRBJ2-2): ETGVTQSPTHLIKTRGQQVTLRCSSQSGHNTVSWYQQALGQGPQFIFQYYREEENGRGNFPPRFSGLQFPNYSSELNVNALELDDSALYLCASSLGLVGGELFFGEGSRLTVL.